The 14 T cell receptor beta chains presented below share a single source sample, sequenced in a study of CD8 T cells in ankylosing spondylitis. TCRdb used MiXCR to reprocess the 5' RACE reads, holding one entry per CDR3 protein. The sample consists of about 260,000 distinct CDR3 sequences, around 20% of them appearing once. The sample comprised blood, either unsorted or a sorted T cell fraction (not recorded which). The receptors derive from a male donor with ankylosing spondylitis or in good health (not recorded which).

The CDR3 nucleotides are TGTGCCAGCAGAGGTGATTCCTACGAGCAGTACGTC. Its protein product is CASRGDSYEQYV. This rearrangement joins TRBV6-1 to TRBJ2-7; no clear D gene. This CDR3 region has 12 residues. Germline assignment: CDR1 MNHNS and CDR2 SASEGT. The germline V and J ends were trimmed by 6 bases and 1 base, with 7 bases remaining between them.

In its sample, this clonotype was seen a few times. This rearrangement joins TRBV2 to TRBJ2-4; D assignment may be TRBD1 or TRBD2 (7 bases each). The CDR3 consists of 16 residues. V lost 6 bases and J 0 bases, leaving 15 bases between the germline ends. CDR1 and CDR2 from the germline V gene are SNHLY and FYNNEI. CDR3 DNA: TGTGCCAGCAGGGGGGGGACAGACCTAGCCAAAAACATTCAGTACTTC. Protein sequence: CASRGGTDLAKNIQYF.

J is TRBJ1-6 and V is TRBV28, with a tentative D call TRBD1 (6 bases). Between the trimmed V and J ends, which lost 4 bases and 0 bases, there was a span of 10 bases. Per the germline V gene, CDR1 is MDHEN and CDR2 is SYDVKM. The CDR3 loop spans 16 amino acids. CDR3 region: CASSSGQRSYNSPLHF. The CDR3 bases are TGTGCCAGCAGTTCCGGACAGCGCTCCTATAATTCACCCCTCCACTTT.

This clonotype was recorded a few times. V usage is TRBV5-1 and J usage is TRBJ2-5; D might be TRBD1 (6 bases). The CDR3 has 14 amino acids. The germline gives CDR1 SGHRS, CDR2 YFSETQ. Trimming cost V 4 bases and J 5 bases, with 15 bases left between them. The CDR3 loop reads CASSPMTGTETQYF. The CDR3 coding sequence is TGCGCCAGCAGCCCAATGACAGGCACGGAGACCCAGTACTTC. The variable domain in full, with the rest retrieved from reference TRBV5-1 and TRBJ2-5, is KAGVTQTPRYLIKTRGQQVTLSCSPISGHRSVSWYQQTPGQGLQFLFEYFSETQRNKGNFPGRFSGRQFSNSRSEMNVSTLELGDSALYLCASSPMTGTETQYFGPGTRLLVL.

This clonotype appeared a few times. V gene TRBV7-2 combines with J gene TRBJ1-1, with D maybe TRBD1 (5 bases). Trimming shortened V by 5 bases and J by 9 bases, and 13 bases separated the two germline ends. Per the germline V gene, CDR1 is SGHTA and CDR2 is FQGNSA. The CDR3 length is 12 residues. The CDR3 nucleotides are TGTGCCAGCAGCCACGACAGAGATAAAGCTTTCTTT. It specifies CASSHDRDKAFF. Based on the CDR3 plus reference TRBV7-2 and TRBJ1-1, the full variable domain is GAGVSQSPSNKVTEKGKDVELRCDPISGHTALYWYRQSLGQGLEFLIYFQGNSAPDKSGLPSDRFSAERTGGSVSTLTIQRTQQEDSAVYLCASSHDRDKAFFGQGTRLTVV.

This clonotype was observed many times. The V gene is TRBV20-1, the J gene TRBJ2-5; D not resolved. The germline gives CDR1 DFQATT, CDR2 SNEGSKA (reference sequence). The CDR3 consists of 13 residues. V lost 3 bases and J lost 5, with 13 bases in between. The CDR3 is CSASSRPQETQYF. For the CDR3, the DNA is TGCAGTGCTAGCTCGCGTCCCCAGGAGACCCAGTACTTC.

This chain links TRBV6-5 with TRBJ1-2; 8 positions match TRBD1. The CDR3 is 16 amino acids. Germline assignment: CDR1 MNHEY and CDR2 SVGAGI. After removal of 1 base from V and 0 bases from J, the junction contained 4 bases not matched to a gene. In nucleotides, the CDR3 is TGTGCCAGCAGTTACTTGGACAGGGCGACTAACTATGGCTACACCTTC. Protein: CASSYLDRATNYGYTF.

A few counts support this clonotype. The chain has TRBV5-1 and TRBJ2-2; D possibly corresponds to TRBD1 (6 bases). The length of the CDR3 is 16 residues. Germline CDR1 reads SGHRS; CDR2 reads YFSETQ. V dropped 0 bases and J dropped 3 bases, with 12 bases sitting between them. CDR3 nucleotide sequence: TGCGCCAGCAGCTTGGAGGGGGTAGGAGACACCGGGGAGCTGTTTTTT. Translating it yields CASSLEGVGDTGELFF.

The chain is built from TRBV29-1 and TRBJ2-1; 10 bases line up with TRBD1. V shed 5 bases, J shed 0 bases, and the junction held 7 bases outside the gene matches. This CDR3 region has 16 residues. CDR1 is SQVTM and CDR2 is ANQGSEA in the germline V gene. In DNA form, the CDR3 reads TGCAGCGTTACGGCGGGACAGGGGAGCTCCTACAATGAGCAGTTCTTC. It translates to CSVTAGQGSSYNEQFF.

As concerns this clonotype: This clone may be a read error of a much larger clone one base away. The chain has TRBV10-3 and TRBJ2-5, with TRBD1 as a possible D gene (6 bases). This CDR3 region has 15 residues. Deletions cut 7 bases from V and 5 bases from J, with 20 bases between. Germline V gives CDR1 ENHRY, CDR2 SYGVKD. Here the CDR3 DNA reads TGTGCCATCAAGGACAGTGCAGGGGCAAGGGAGACCCAGTACTTC. Protein product: CAIKDSAGARETQYF.

The chain joins TRBV2 to TRBJ2-3; 8 bases fit TRBD2. This CDR3 is 15 amino acids long. Germline CDR1 is SNHLY and CDR2 is FYNNEI. The V gene end was trimmed by 7 bases and the J gene end by 3 bases; junction bases not matched to a gene: 9. CDR3 sequence reads: CASTESGRGTDTQYF. CDR3 bases: TGTGCCAGCACCGAGAGCGGGAGAGGAACAGATACGCAGTATTTT.

The rearrangement joins TRBV3-1 to TRBJ2-2, with D perhaps assigned TRBD1 or TRBD2 (6 bases each). V was trimmed by 4 bases and J by 5 bases, leaving 14 bases between them. The CDR3 consists of 15 residues. Germline CDR1 LGHDT, CDR2 YNNKEL (reference sequence). CDR3 in amino acids: CASSLLGAGTGELFF. The CDR3 bases are TGTGCCAGCAGCCTCCTGGGGGCGGGGACCGGGGAGCTGTTTTTT. Based on the CDR3 plus reference TRBV3-1 and TRBJ2-2, the full variable domain is DTAVSQTPKYLVTQMGNDKSIKCEQNLGHDTMYWYKQDSKKFLKIMFSYNNKELIINETVPNRFSPKSPDKAHLNLHINSLELGDSAVYFCASSLLGAGTGELFFGEGSRLTVL.

This clonotype has ten or more counts. V is TRBV5-1 and J is TRBJ1-2; 7 nucleotides align to TRBD1. This CDR3 spans 14 amino acids. Unmatched junction bases numbered 6, after V lost 3 bases and J lost 4 bases. The germline V gene encodes CDR1 SGHRS and CDR2 YFSETQ. The CDR3 bases are TGCGCCAGCAGCTCGACAGGGATGTCCTATGGCTACACCTTC. It specifies CASSSTGMSYGYTF.

The chain is built from TRBV11-2 and TRBJ2-7; tentatively, D is TRBD1 or TRBD2 (5 bases each). The CDR3 runs to 14 residues. CDR1 and CDR2 from the germline V gene are SGHAT and FQNNGV. Trimming took off 3 bases at V and 4 bases at J, with 13 bases between the two ends. The chain's CDR3 is CASSFGSGTYEQYV. The CDR3 coding sequence is TGTGCCAGCAGCTTTGGGTCGGGGACGTACGAGCAGTACGTC.